This TCR beta chain was retrieved from a study of cytomegalovirus exposure and HLA in healthy donors. Primers for the PCR totalled 60 Vbeta and 13 Jbeta. Here immunoSEQ multiplex PCR was the method, and the copy in TCRdb shows in-frame clones only, minus some. The table includes around 65,000 clones, about four fifths detected once. Worth noting for this clone: The antigen remains unidentified.

Findings and caveats of the study: What a later analysis showed was that several of the most significant clusters appeared linked to common viral pathogens.

The sequencing input was PBMCs. The TCR comes from a man over 45 in good health and CMV-seropositive.

The CDR3 protein is CASSLGTSGANVLTF. CDR3 bases: TGTGCCAGCAGCCTAGGGACTTCTGGGGCCAACGTCCTGACTTTC. The chain couples TRBV7-3 to TRBJ2-6, with D possibly being TRBD2 (6 bases). V gave up 5 bases and J gave up 1 base, with 9 bases separating them. Germline CDR1 SGHTA, CDR2 FQGTGA. The CDR3 spans 15 residues.